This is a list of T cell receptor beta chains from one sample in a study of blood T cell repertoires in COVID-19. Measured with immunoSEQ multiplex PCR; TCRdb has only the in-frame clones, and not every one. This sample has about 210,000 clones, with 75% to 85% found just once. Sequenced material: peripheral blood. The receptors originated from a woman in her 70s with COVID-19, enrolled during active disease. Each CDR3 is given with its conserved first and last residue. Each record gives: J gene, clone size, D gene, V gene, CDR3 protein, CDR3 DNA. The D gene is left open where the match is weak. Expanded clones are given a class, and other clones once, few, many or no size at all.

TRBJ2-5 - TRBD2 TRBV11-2 CASSPGLALGETQYF TGTGCCAGCAGCCCAGGACTAGCCCTGGGGGAGACCCAGTACTTC
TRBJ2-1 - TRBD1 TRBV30 CAWSVGTGKNEQFF TGTGCCTGGAGTGTCGGGACAGGGAAAAATGAGCAGTTCTTC
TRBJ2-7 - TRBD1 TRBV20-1 CSASRGQGTYEQYF TGCAGTGCTAGTAGGGGACAGGGGACCTACGAGCAGTACTTC
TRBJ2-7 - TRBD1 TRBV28 CASSLAGTGSYEQYF TGTGCCAGCAGTTTAGCCGGGACAGGGTCTTACGAGCAGTACTTC
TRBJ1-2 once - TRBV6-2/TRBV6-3 CASSYNGAAGYTF TGTGCCAGCAGTTACAATGGGGCTGCGGGCTACACCTTC
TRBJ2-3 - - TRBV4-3 CASSQDLSGGGVDTQYF TGCGCCAGCAGCCAAGATCTTTCAGGAGGAGGGGTTGATACGCAGTATTTT
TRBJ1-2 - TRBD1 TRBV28 CASRGQGANYGYTF TGTGCCAGCAGAGGGCAGGGGGCTAACTATGGCTACACCTTC
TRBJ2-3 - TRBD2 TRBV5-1 CASSLAGLAGHYTDTQYF TGCGCCAGCAGCTTGGCTGGACTAGCGGGGCACTACACAGATACGCAGTATTTT
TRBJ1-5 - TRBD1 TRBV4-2 CASSQGRTGTERSISNQPQHF TGTGCCAGCAGCCAAGGTAGGACCGGGACAGAACGATCCATTAGCAATCAGCCCCAGCATTTT
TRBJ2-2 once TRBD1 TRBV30 CAWSAAGTVNTGELFF TGTGCCTGGAGTGCAGCCGGGACAGTGAACACCGGGGAGCTGTTTTTT
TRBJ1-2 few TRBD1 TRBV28 CASSSPTGSYGYTF TGTGCCAGCAGTTCACCGACAGGGTCCTATGGCTACACCTTC
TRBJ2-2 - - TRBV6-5 CASSYAGDIPTGELFF TGTGCCAGCAGTTACGCCGGGGATATTCCTACCGGGGAGCTGTTTTTT